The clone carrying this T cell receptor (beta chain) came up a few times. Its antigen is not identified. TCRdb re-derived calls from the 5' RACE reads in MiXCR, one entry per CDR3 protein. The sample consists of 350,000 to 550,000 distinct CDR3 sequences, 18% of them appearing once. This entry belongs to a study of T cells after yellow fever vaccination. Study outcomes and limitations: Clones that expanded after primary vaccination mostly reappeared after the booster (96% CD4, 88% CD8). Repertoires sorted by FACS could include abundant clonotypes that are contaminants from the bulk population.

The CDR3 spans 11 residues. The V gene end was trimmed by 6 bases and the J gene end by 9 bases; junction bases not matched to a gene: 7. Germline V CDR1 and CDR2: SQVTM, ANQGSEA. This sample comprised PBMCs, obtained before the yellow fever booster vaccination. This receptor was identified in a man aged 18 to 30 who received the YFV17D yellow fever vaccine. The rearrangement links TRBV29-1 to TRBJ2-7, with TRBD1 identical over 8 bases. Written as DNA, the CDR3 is TGCAGCGTACAGGGGGATAGTGTGCAGTACTTC. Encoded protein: CSVQGDSVQYF.